The rows below give T cell receptor beta chains drawn from one sample of a study of T cells in localized non-small cell lung cancer. The method was immunoSEQ multiplex PCR; TCRdb's version includes in-frame clones alone and lacks a portion of them. The data hold 55,000 or so clones, with roughly 75% observed a single time. The input for sequencing was PBMCs, taken before any cancer treatment. All receptors come from a woman aged 40-70 years with stage II lung adenocarcinoma. CDR3s include the opening cysteine and the closing phenylalanine or tryptophan. The D gene is left open where the match is weak. For some rows the clone size is stated as once, few or many, or as a class when expanded; others skip it.

TRBV7-3	NA	TRBJ1-2	NA	CASSLGDKFHGYTF	TGTGCCAGCAGCTTAGGGGACAAATTCCATGGCTACACCTTC
TRBV6-1	NA	TRBJ2-5	NA	CASSEGPAAQETQYF	TGTGCCAGCAGTGAAGGTCCGGCAGCCCAAGAGACCCAGTACTTC
TRBV15	TRBD1	TRBJ2-5	NA	CATSRNRGTETQYF	TGTGCCACCAGCAGAAACAGGGGAACGGAGACCCAGTACTTC
TRBV7-9	NA	TRBJ1-5	NA	CASSSTGTGNQPQHF	TGTGCCAGCAGCTCGACGGGTACAGGCAATCAGCCCCAGCATTTT
TRBV30	NA	TRBJ2-3	NA	CAWRGSEDTQYF	TGTGCCTGGCGGGGTTCTGAGGATACGCAGTATTTT
TRBV7-2	NA	TRBJ1-5	NA	CASSLSSQGGDQPQHF	TGTGCCAGCAGCTTATCCTCGCAAGGAGGCGATCAGCCCCAGCATTTT
TRBV28	NA	TRBJ2-2	NA	CASSLLWGRAGELFF	TGTGCCAGCAGTTTATTATGGGGGCGCGCCGGGGAGCTGTTTTTT
TRBV29-1	NA	TRBJ2-1	NA	CSLSRGDSYNEQFF	TGCAGCCTTTCAAGGGGGGATTCCTACAATGAGCAGTTCTTC
TRBV6-4	TRBD1	TRBJ2-2	many	CASRQGEAGELFF	TGTGCCAGCAGACAGGGGGAGGCCGGGGAGCTGTTTTTT
TRBV5-4	NA	TRBJ1-1	NA	CASSLDRGPEAFF	TGTGCCAGCAGCTTGGACAGAGGGCCTGAAGCTTTCTTT
TRBV28	NA	TRBJ1-5	NA	CASSGTNNQPQHF	TGTGCCAGCTCCGGGACAAACAATCAGCCCCAGCATTTT
TRBV19	TRBD1	TRBJ2-3	NA	CASSISRGRTDTQYF	TGTGCCAGTAGTATAAGCAGGGGGCGCACAGATACGCAGTATTTT
TRBV19	NA	TRBJ1-5	NA	CASSIFSPSTVPGPQHF	TGTGCCAGTAGTATCTTTTCACCTTCGACAGTCCCGGGGCCCCAGCATTTT